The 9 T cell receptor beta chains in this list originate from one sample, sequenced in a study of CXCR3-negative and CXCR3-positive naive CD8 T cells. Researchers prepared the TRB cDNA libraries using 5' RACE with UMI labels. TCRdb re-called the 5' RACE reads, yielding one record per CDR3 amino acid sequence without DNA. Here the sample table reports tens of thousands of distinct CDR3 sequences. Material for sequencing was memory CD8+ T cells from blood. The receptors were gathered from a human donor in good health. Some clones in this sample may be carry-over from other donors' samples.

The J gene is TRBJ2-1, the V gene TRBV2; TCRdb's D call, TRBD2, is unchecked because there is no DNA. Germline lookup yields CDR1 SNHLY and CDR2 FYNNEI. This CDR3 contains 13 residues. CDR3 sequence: CASIRGLGGEQFF.

CDR3 amino acids: CASSQERGPYGYTF. The rearrangement uses TRBV4-1 and TRBJ1-2. This CDR3 comprises 14 residues. Germline V gene data show CDR1 as MGHRA and CDR2 as YSYEKL.

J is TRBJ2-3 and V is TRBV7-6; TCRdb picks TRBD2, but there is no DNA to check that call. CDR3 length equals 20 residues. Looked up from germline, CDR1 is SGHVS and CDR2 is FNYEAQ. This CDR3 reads CASSLAPLASGPPSTDTQYF.

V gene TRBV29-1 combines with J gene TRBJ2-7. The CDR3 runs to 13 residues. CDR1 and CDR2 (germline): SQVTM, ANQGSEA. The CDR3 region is CSVETGGSYEQYF.

CDR3 region: CASSLITGHPSRFF. V and J are TRBV7-2 and TRBJ2-1; the TRBD2 assignment by TCRdb is unverifiable without DNA. CDR1 is SGHTA and CDR2 is FQGNSA in the germline V gene. The CDR3 spans 14 residues.

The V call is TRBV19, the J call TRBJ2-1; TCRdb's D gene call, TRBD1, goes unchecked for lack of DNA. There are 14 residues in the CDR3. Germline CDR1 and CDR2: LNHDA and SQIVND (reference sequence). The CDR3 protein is CASSLQGSHNEQFF.

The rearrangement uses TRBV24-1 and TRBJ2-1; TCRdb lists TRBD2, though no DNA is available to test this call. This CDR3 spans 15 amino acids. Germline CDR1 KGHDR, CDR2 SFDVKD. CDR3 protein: CATSDGLAAYNEQFF.

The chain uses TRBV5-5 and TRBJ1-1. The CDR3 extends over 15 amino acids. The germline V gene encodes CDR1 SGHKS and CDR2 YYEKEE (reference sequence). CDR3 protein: CASSLVVSGWTEAFF.

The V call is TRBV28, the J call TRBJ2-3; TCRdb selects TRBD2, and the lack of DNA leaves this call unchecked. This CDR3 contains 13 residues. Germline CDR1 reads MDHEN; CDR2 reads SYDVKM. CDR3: CASRAVAISTQYF.